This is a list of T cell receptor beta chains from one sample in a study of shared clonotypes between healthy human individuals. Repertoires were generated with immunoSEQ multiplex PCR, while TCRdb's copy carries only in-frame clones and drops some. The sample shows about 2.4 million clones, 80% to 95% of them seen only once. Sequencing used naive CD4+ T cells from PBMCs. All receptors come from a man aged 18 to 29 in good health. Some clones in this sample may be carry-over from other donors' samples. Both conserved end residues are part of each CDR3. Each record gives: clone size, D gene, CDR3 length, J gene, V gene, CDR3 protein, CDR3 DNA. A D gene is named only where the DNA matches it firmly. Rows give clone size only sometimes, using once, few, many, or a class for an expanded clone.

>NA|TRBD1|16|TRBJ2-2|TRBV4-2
CASSQGTGKGTGELFF
TGTGCCAGCAGCCAAGGGACAGGGAAGGGCACCGGGGAGCTGTTTTTT
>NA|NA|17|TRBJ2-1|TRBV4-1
CASSQRDAGSSYNEQFF
TGCGCCAGCAGCCAAAGGGACGCCGGAAGCTCCTACAATGAGCAGTTCTTC
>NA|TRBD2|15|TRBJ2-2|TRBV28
CASRSGLLRSGELFF
TGTGCCAGCCGTTCGGGACTACTAAGGAGCGGGGAGCTGTTTTTT
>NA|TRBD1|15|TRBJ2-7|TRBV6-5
CASSRDRGLSYEQYF
TGTGCCAGCAGCAGGGACAGGGGGCTCTCCTACGAGCAGTACTTC
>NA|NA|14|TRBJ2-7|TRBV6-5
CASSDMTAPYEQYF
TGTGCCAGCAGTGATATGACTGCCCCCTACGAGCAGTACTTC
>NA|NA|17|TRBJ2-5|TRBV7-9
CASSFGITPIGQETQYF
TGTGCCAGCAGCTTCGGGATCACTCCTATCGGGCAAGAGACCCAGTACTTC
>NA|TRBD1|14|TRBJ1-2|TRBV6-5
CASSYTQGNYGYTF
TGTGCCAGCAGTTACACACAGGGGAACTATGGCTACACCTTC
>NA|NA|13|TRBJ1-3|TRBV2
CASSEADGNTIYF
TGTGCCAGCAGTGAAGCTGATGGAAACACCATATATTTT
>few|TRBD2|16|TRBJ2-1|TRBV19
CASSTLLAGGYNEQFF
TGTGCCAGTAGTACCCTACTAGCGGGAGGTTACAATGAGCAGTTCTTC
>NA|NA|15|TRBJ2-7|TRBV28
CASSLLRARRDEQYF
TGTGCCAGCAGCCTCCTGAGGGCCAGGAGGGACGAGCAGTACTTC
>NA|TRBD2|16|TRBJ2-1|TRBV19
CASSSQLAGGNNEQFF
TGTGCCAGTAGTTCACAACTAGCGGGGGGTAACAATGAGCAGTTCTTC
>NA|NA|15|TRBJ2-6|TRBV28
CASSSATAGANVLTF
TGTGCCAGCAGCTCCGCCACGGCTGGGGCCAACGTCCTGACTTTC
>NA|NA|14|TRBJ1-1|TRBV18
CASSGALGDTEAFF
TGTGCCAGCTCAGGGGCCCTCGGCGACACTGAAGCTTTCTTT
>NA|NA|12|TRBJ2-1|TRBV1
CTSSLSYNEQFF
TGCACCAGCAGCCTCTCCTACAATGAGCAGTTCTTC
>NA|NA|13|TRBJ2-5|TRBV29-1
CSVERNPQETQYF
TGCAGCGTTGAACGTAACCCCCAAGAGACCCAGTACTTC
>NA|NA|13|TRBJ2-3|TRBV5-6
CASSLRGRDTQYF
TGTGCCAGCAGCTTGAGGGGCCGGGATACGCAGTATTTT
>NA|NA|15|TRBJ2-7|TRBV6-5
CASSYSGAGAYEQYF
TGTGCCAGCAGTTACTCGGGAGCAGGGGCCTACGAGCAGTACTTC
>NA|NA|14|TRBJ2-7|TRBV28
CASSQTTESYEQYF
TGTGCCAGCAGCCAAACCACGGAGTCCTACGAGCAGTACTTC
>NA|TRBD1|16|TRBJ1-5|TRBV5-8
CASSDDRGQRNQPQHF
TGTGCCAGCAGCGATGACAGGGGGCAGCGCAATCAGCCCCAGCATTTT
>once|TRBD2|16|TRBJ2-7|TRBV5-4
CASRAGLAGSSYEQYF
TGTGCCAGCAGGGCGGGACTAGCGGGAAGCTCCTACGAGCAGTACTTC
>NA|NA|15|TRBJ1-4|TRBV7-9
CASSLLRGDYEKLFF
TGTGCCAGCAGCCTTCTACGTGGGGACTATGAAAAACTGTTTTTT
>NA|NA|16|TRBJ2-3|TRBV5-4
CASSLGFGGEADTQYF
TGTGCCAGCAGCTTGGGGTTTGGGGGAGAGGCAGATACGCAGTATTTT
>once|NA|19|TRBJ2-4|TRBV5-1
CASSFAGGFVELAKNIQYF
TGCGCCAGCAGCTTCGCTGGCGGCTTCGTCGAATTAGCCAAAAACATTCAGTACTTC
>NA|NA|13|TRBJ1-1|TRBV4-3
CASTLLGNTEAFF
TGCGCCAGCACCCTCCTTGGGAACACTGAAGCTTTCTTT
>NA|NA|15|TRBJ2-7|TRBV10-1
CASSGVPGPSYEQYF
TGCGCCAGCAGTGGAGTCCCGGGGCCCAGCTACGAGCAGTACTTC
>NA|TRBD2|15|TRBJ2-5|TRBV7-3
CASSPRGGSRGTQYF
TGTGCCAGCAGCCCACGGGGGGGCTCACGGGGGACCCAGTACTTC
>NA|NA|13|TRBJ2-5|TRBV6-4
CASSVTIEETQYF
TGTGCCAGCAGTGTTACGATCGAAGAGACCCAGTACTTC
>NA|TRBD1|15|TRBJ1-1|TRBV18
CASSPQQGANTEAFF
TGTGCCAGCTCACCACAACAGGGGGCGAACACTGAAGCTTTCTTT
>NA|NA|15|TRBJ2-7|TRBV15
CATSRLTGQTYEQYF
TGTGCCACCAGCAGACTCACCGGACAAACCTACGAGCAGTACTTC
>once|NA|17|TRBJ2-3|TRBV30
CAWSVSSSGTSTDTQYF
TGTGCCTGGAGTGTATCGAGCAGCGGTACTAGCACAGATACGCAGTATTTT
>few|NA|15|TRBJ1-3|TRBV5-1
CASSLGMISGNTIYF
TGCGCCAGCAGCTTGGGAATGATCTCTGGAAACACCATATATTTT
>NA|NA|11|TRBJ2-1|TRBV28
CASNPAPMQFF
TGTGCCAGCAACCCAGCGCCAATGCAGTTCTTC
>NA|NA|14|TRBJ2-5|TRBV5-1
CASSSHPIQETQYF
TGCGCCAGCAGCTCGCACCCGATCCAAGAGACCCAGTACTTC
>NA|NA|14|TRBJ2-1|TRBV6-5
CASSRAGGPNEQFF
TGTGCCAGCAGCCGGGCCGGGGGTCCCAATGAGCAGTTCTTC
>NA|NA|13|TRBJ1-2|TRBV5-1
CASSWEGNYGYTF
TGCGCCAGCAGCTGGGAGGGGAACTATGGCTACACCTTC
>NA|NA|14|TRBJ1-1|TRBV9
CASSPPPLNTEAFF
TGTGCCAGCAGCCCACCCCCCCTGAACACTGAAGCTTTCTTT
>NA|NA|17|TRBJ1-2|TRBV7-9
CASSLASWSSTNYGYTF
TGTGCCAGCAGCTTAGCGTCGTGGTCGAGCACTAACTATGGCTACACCTTC
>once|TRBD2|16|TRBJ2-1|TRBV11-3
CASSLRTSGRVSEQFF
TGTGCCAGCAGCTTACGGACTAGCGGGAGGGTTAGTGAGCAGTTCTTC